This T cell receptor beta chain came from a study of T cell repertoires in cytomegalovirus infection. Whole-study context: Well-studied HLA-B-restricted epitopes and recently identified HLA-C-restricted epitopes of CMV were both used in the study. The public TCR beta signatures pointed to both CMV infection and matching HLA type. Overall study findings and caveats: Summed public TCR beta family frequency identified CMV carriers bearing the relevant HLA.

TCRdb called the reads again in MiXCR, with one record for every CDR3 protein. Found here are some 920,000 distinct CDR3 sequences, roughly 31% of them singletons; the top ten hold around 15%. This clonotype was counted only a few times. Its antigen is currently unknown. The ends lost 1 base at V and 2 bases at J; junction bases unmatched: 3. The CDR3 spans 14 residues. CDR1 is DFQATT, CDR2 SNEGSKA, per germline (reference sequence). The TCR was taken from a human donor in good health (CMV status not recorded). Some clones in this sample may be carry-over from other donors' samples. This chain joins TRBV20-1 and TRBJ2-7; 9 nucleotides align to TRBD1. Sample: cultured CD8+ T cells from PBMCs, taken from culture after CMV antigen stimulation. CDR3 in amino acids: CSARARQGAYEQYV. The CDR3 coding sequence is TGCAGTGCTAGAGCCCGACAGGGGGCCTACGAGCAGTACGTC.